The 30 T cell receptor beta chains below all came from one sample that was sequenced in a study of OX40 agonist ivuxolimab in advanced cancers. Profiling relied on immunoSEQ multiplex PCR, and the TCRdb table lists in-frame clones only, not all of them. This repertoire shows tens of thousands of clones, approximately 86% found once; its top ten account for roughly 2.5%. The sample here was CD4+ or CD8+ T cells sorted from blood, taken in a trial of the OX40 agonist ivuxolimab. These receptors were obtained from an adult with an advanced solid tumor such as melanoma, head and neck, liver or kidney cancer.

This clone was detected once. The chain combines TRBV5-1 with TRBJ2-7; D gene ambiguous. The CDR3 has 15 residues. Trimming removed 4 bases at V and 1 base at J, with 15 bases between. Germline V lookup: CDR1 SGHRS, CDR2 YFSETQ. CDR3 in amino acids: CASSLTPPQSYEQYF. In nucleotides, the CDR3 is TGCGCCAGCAGCCTGACACCTCCGCAATCCTACGAGCAGTACTTC.

This rearrangement joins TRBV7-9 to TRBJ2-7; D is unclear. The CDR3 is 13 amino acids. Trimming removed 2 bases from V and 4 bases from J, with 9 bases in between. CDR1 and CDR2 (germline): SEHNR, FQNEAQ (reference sequence). As DNA, the CDR3 is TGTGCCAGCAGCTTACCTGGGCCTTACGAGCAGTACTTC. Amino acid sequence: CASSLPGPYEQYF.

This chain connects TRBV2 to TRBJ1-2; 9 nucleotides agree with TRBD1. Germline loops: CDR1 SNHLY, CDR2 FYNNEI. This CDR3 comprises 13 residues. V dropped 6 bases and J dropped 8; count of bases not matched to a gene: 7. This CDR3 is CASRVGQGFGYTF. The CDR3 coding sequence is TGTGCCAGCAGAGTCGGACAGGGGTTCGGCTACACCTTC.

The chain's CDR3 is CAISESISGGQETQYF. CDR3 nucleotide sequence: TGTGCCATCAGTGAGTCGATTAGCGGGGGGCAAGAGACCCAGTACTTC. The chain links TRBV10-3 to TRBJ2-5; TRBD2 agrees at 10 bases. CDR1 is ENHRY, CDR2 SYGVKD, per germline. The CDR3 has 16 residues. Trimming removed 0 bases from V and 2 bases from J; junction bases left unmatched: 3.

The J gene is TRBJ1-1, the V gene TRBV4-1, with D possibly matching TRBD1 (5 bases). The V and J ends lost 1 base and 3 bases respectively, with 15 bases between them. Germline CDR1 is MGHRA and CDR2 is YSYEKL. The CDR3 totals 16 residues. In DNA form, the CDR3 reads TGCGCCAGCAGCCAAGGCGTGTCTCAGGGATACACTGAAGCTTTCTTT. The encoded protein is CASSQGVSQGYTEAFF.

The V call is TRBV2, the J call TRBJ1-4; a possible D gene is TRBD1 (5 bases). V lost 6 bases to trimming and J lost 3 bases, with 14 bases between them. CDR1 is SNHLY and CDR2 is FYNNEI in the germline V gene. CDR3 length: 15 residues. In DNA, the CDR3 is TGTGCCAGCAGAGCGGGGCAAGCCCCTAATGAAAAACTGTTTTTT. This sequence encodes CASRAGQAPNEKLFF. Drawing the rest from reference TRBV2 and TRBJ1-4, the complete variable domain is EPEVTQTPSHQVTQMGQEVILRCVPISNHLYFYWYRQILGQKVEFLVSFYNNEISEKSEIFDDQFSVERPDGSNFTLKIRSTKLEDSAMYFCASRAGQAPNEKLFFGSGTQLSVL.

This chain connects TRBV6-5 to TRBJ1-6, with D hard to call. The CDR3 length is 14 residues. V was clipped by 5 bases and J by 4 bases, with 9 bases between them. In germline, CDR1 is MNHEY, CDR2 SVGAGI. CDR3 amino acids: CASSTGWYNSPLHF. As DNA, the CDR3 is TGTGCCAGCAGTACGGGGTGGTATAATTCACCCCTCCACTTT.

This chain connects TRBV7-2 to TRBJ2-7; 15 bases agree with TRBD2. From germline, CDR1 is SGHTA and CDR2 FQGNSA. There are 18 residues in the CDR3. Losses at the gene ends were 0 bases for V and 3 bases for J; bases not matched to a gene: 6. CDR3 in amino acids: CASSLAGTSGGRLYEQYF. The CDR3 coding sequence is TGTGCCAGCAGCTTAGCTGGGACTAGCGGGGGGCGACTCTACGAGCAGTACTTC.

In its sample, this clone was seen once. The chain recombines TRBV10-3 with TRBJ2-5; 9 positions match TRBD1. The germline CDR1 and CDR2 sequences are ENHRY and SYGVKD. The CDR3 is made up of 15 amino acids. V was clipped by 5 bases and J by 1 base; unmatched bases: 5. CDR3 sequence (DNA): TGTGCCATCAGTCCGGGACAGGGATCCCAAGAGACCCAGTACTTC. Residues: CAISPGQGSQETQYF.

The chain employs TRBV9 and TRBJ2-1; 11 bases match TRBD2. Losses at the gene ends were 0 bases for V and 6 bases for J; bases not matched to a gene: 2. The CDR3 is 15 amino acids. From germline, CDR1 is SGDLS and CDR2 YYNGEE. The CDR3 region is CASSVVTSGSNEQFF. Written as DNA, the CDR3 is TGTGCCAGCAGCGTAGTTACTAGCGGGAGCAATGAGCAGTTCTTC.

This chain links TRBV11-1 with TRBJ2-7, with D possibly being TRBD1 or TRBD2 (5 bases each). Trimming pared 2 bases from V and 5 bases from J, leaving 13 bases between. CDR3 length: 14 residues. Germline-derived CDR1 and CDR2 are SGHAT and FQDESV (reference sequence). The CDR3 nucleotides read TGTGCCAGCAGCTTATCGGGGCCGGGCAACGAGCAGTACTTC. Protein: CASSLSGPGNEQYF.

J is TRBJ2-5 and V is TRBV7-2; 12 bases line up with TRBD2. The J call is doubtful: the DNA matches TRBJ2-7 better. The CDR3 is 17 residues long. The germline CDR1 and CDR2 sequences are SGHTA and FQGNSA. CDR3: CASSLETTSGRPGEQYF. The DNA of the CDR3 is TGTGCCAGCAGCTTAGAGACAACTAGCGGGAGGCCGGGCGAGCAGTACTTC.

The chain links TRBV9 to TRBJ2-5, with D uncertain. The CDR3 covers 14 residues. CDR1 SGDLS and CDR2 YYNGEE come from the germline V gene. V was cut by 1 base and J by 5 bases, with 12 bases left in between. The CDR3 spells CASSVSLSLETQYF. In nucleotides, the CDR3 is TGTGCCAGCAGCGTAAGTCTTAGTCTGGAGACCCAGTACTTC.

The chain has TRBV7-2 and TRBJ2-7; TRBD1 aligns across 9 bases. CDR3 length: 15 residues. CDR1 and CDR2 from the germline V gene are SGHTA and FQGNSA. Germline trimming cut 5 bases from V and 2 bases from J; bases unmatched to any gene: 7. The CDR3 is CASSPQGAGAYEQYF. In DNA, the CDR3 is TGTGCCAGCAGCCCACAGGGGGCGGGGGCCTACGAGCAGTACTTC.

The chain joins TRBV28 to TRBJ2-1; D ambiguous. Germline loops: CDR1 MDHEN, CDR2 SYDVKM. The CDR3 is 15 residues long. V shed 7 bases and J shed 8 bases, with 21 bases lying between them. The DNA of the CDR3 is TGTGCCAGCACCACCGGGCCTAGTTCCCTCCATGAGCAGTTCTTC. Amino acids: CASTTGPSSLHEQFF. The complete variable domain, with remaining parts taken from reference TRBV28 and TRBJ2-1, reads DVKVTQSSRYLVKRTGEKVFLECVQDMDHENMFWYRQDPGLGLRLIYFSYDVKMKEKGDIPEGYSVSREKKERFSLILESASTNQTSMYLCASTTGPSSLHEQFFGPGTRLTVL.

The chain joins TRBV4-1 to TRBJ2-1, with D maybe TRBD2 (6 bases). Germline V lookup: CDR1 MGHRA, CDR2 YSYEKL. Trimming left V 5 bases short and J 0 bases short, with 17 bases between. The CDR3 is 17 residues long. As DNA, the CDR3 is TGCGCCAGCAGCTCTCAATTTCGGGGGAGCTCCTACAATGAGCAGTTCTTC. This sequence encodes CASSSQFRGSSYNEQFF.

The sample holds one count of this clone. This sequence joins TRBV18 and TRBJ1-4, with 8 bases identical to TRBD1. After removal of 4 bases from V and 7 bases from J, the junction contained 11 bases not matched to a gene. The CDR3 extends over 16 amino acids. CDR1 is KGHSH, CDR2 LQKENI, per germline. The CDR3 spells CASSQTGEVRGEKLFF. CDR3 in DNA: TGTGCCAGCTCACAGACAGGGGAGGTCCGAGGTGAAAAACTGTTTTTT.

V gene TRBV4-2 combines with J gene TRBJ2-1; the match to TRBD2 covers 10 bases. Germline trimming cut 1 base from V and 8 bases from J; bases unmatched to any gene: 14. The germline CDR1 and CDR2 sequences are LGHNA and YNFKEQ. The CDR3 is 18 amino acids. CDR3 residues: CASSQGDSGGRPGDEQFF. DNA for the CDR3: TGTGCCAGCAGCCAAGGGGATAGCGGGGGGCGGCCAGGGGATGAGCAGTTCTTC.

V usage is TRBV2 and J usage is TRBJ2-2; 7 bases match TRBD2. V lost 6 bases, J lost 5 bases, and 9 bases stayed unmatched. In germline, CDR1 is SNHLY, CDR2 FYNNEI. The CDR3 runs to 15 residues. The CDR3 sequence: CASSGRERYTGELFF. The CDR3 DNA reads as TGTGCCAGCAGCGGGCGGGAGAGGTATACCGGGGAGCTGTTTTTT.

The rearrangement links TRBV2 to TRBJ2-7; the match to TRBD2 covers 11 bases. The J segment lost 3 bases and the V segment lost 7 bases, leaving 5 bases of the junction unmatched. Per germline, CDR1 SNHLY and CDR2 FYNNEI. The CDR3 is 14 amino acids. The CDR3 nucleotides read TGTGCCAGCACCTTGGGACTAGCGGTCTACGAGCAGTACTTC. Translated, it gives CASTLGLAVYEQYF.

This clone was counted between two and nine times. The chain carries TRBV9 and TRBJ2-6; D is undetermined. Trimming removed 3 bases from V and 4 bases from J, with 11 bases in between. There are 15 residues in the CDR3. Per the germline V gene, CDR1 is SGDLS and CDR2 is YYNGEE. CDR3 sequence: CASSGVRRGANVLTF. The CDR3 region has the DNA TGTGCCAGCAGCGGAGTGAGACGGGGGGCCAACGTCCTGACTTTC. Variable domain in full (rest from reference TRBV9 and TRBJ2-6): DSGVTQTPKHLITATGQRVTLRCSPRSGDLSVYWYQQSLDQGLQFLIQYYNGEERAKGNILERFSAQQFPDLHSELNLSSLELGDSALYFCASSGVRRGANVLTFGAGSRLTVL.

The chain couples TRBV6-1 to TRBJ1-1; weak D call: TRBD1 (6 bases). Looked up from germline, CDR1 is MNHNS and CDR2 is SASEGT. CDR3 size: 14 residues. V was shortened by 4 bases and J by 4 bases, with 13 bases between the two germline ends. The CDR3 spells CASSVLQQGTEAFF. CDR3 in DNA: TGTGCCAGCAGTGTCTTACAACAGGGCACTGAAGCTTTCTTT.

The rearrangement uses TRBV28 and TRBJ1-1; perhaps TRBD1 as D (6 bases). The germline V gene encodes CDR1 MDHEN and CDR2 SYDVKM. Trimming shortened V by 6 bases and J by 4 bases, and 18 bases separated the two germline ends. CDR3 size: 15 residues. CDR3 sequence: CASSKQGGRATEAFF. The CDR3, as DNA: TGTGCCAGCAGCAAACAGGGCGGTAGGGCCACTGAAGCTTTCTTT. The variable domain in full, completed from reference TRBV28 and TRBJ1-1, reads DVKVTQSSRYLVKRTGEKVFLECVQDMDHENMFWYRQDPGLGLRLIYFSYDVKMKEKGDIPEGYSVSREKKERFSLILESASTNQTSMYLCASSKQGGRATEAFFGQGTRLTVV.

This clone was observed a single time. This sequence joins TRBV4-2 and TRBJ2-3; the D gene is possibly TRBD1 (6 bases). Germline loops: CDR1 LGHNA, CDR2 YNFKEQ. This CDR3 comprises 14 residues. V was pared by 1 base and J by 1 base, with 6 bases between. The CDR3 bases are TGTGCCAGCAGCCAAGCAGGGGGCACAGATACGCAGTATTTT. Protein: CASSQAGGTDTQYF.

This clone was counted only a few times. The chain couples TRBV29-1 to TRBJ2-7; 11 bases align to TRBD2. CDR1 and CDR2 (germline): SQVTM, ANQGSEA. The CDR3 loop spans 14 amino acids. After removal of 6 bases from V and 6 bases from J, the junction contained 10 bases not matched to a gene. CDR3 region: CSVAGTSGSVEQYF. The CDR3 DNA reads as TGCAGCGTAGCCGGGACTAGCGGTTCTGTCGAGCAGTACTTC.

V usage is TRBV7-9 and J usage is TRBJ2-4, with 7 bases aligning to TRBD1. Germline V CDR1 and CDR2: SEHNR, FQNEAQ (reference sequence). V gave up 5 bases and J gave up 0 bases; unmatched junction bases: 7. The CDR3 loop spans 16 amino acids. The chain's CDR3 is CASSLPDRVAKNIQYF. DNA of the CDR3: TGTGCCAGCAGCCTACCCGACAGGGTAGCCAAAAACATTCAGTACTTC.

This clone was found a few times. This sequence joins TRBV6-5 and TRBJ1-1; no definite D call. This CDR3 spans 15 amino acids. The germline gives CDR1 MNHEY, CDR2 SVGAGI. With 0 bases removed from V and 6 bases from J, the gap between germline ends came to 14 bases. The CDR3 sequence: CASSYSTLGSAEAFF. The CDR3 DNA is TGTGCCAGCAGTTACTCGACCTTGGGGAGCGCTGAAGCTTTCTTT.

The chain has TRBV14 and TRBJ2-5, with D unresolved. In germline, CDR1 is SGHDN, CDR2 FVKESK. The CDR3 is 14 residues long. Trimming removed 4 bases at V and 2 bases at J, with 11 bases between. CDR3 residues: CASSLLIGQETQYF. The CDR3 bases are TGTGCCAGCAGCCTCCTCATAGGGCAAGAGACCCAGTACTTC.

The chain carries TRBV10-1 and TRBJ2-1; 13 bases align to TRBD2. Germline values: CDR1 WNHNN, CDR2 SYGVQD (reference sequence). With 2 bases clipped from V and 4 bases from J, the junction kept 5 bases outside the gene matches. This CDR3 region has 17 residues. The CDR3 protein is CASSERRLAGGYNEQFF. In DNA form, the CDR3 reads TGCGCCAGCAGTGAGCGAAGACTAGCGGGAGGTTACAATGAGCAGTTCTTC.

This chain links TRBV4-2 with TRBJ1-1; D not certain. The V gene's germline CDR1 is LGHNA and CDR2 YNFKEQ. Trimming cost V 0 bases and J 4 bases, with 12 bases left between them. The CDR3 length is 15 residues. CDR3 nucleotides: TGTGCCAGCAGCCAAGATAGAAACAGACTCACTGAAGCTTTCTTT. It translates to CASSQDRNRLTEAFF.